A single sample gave rise to the 15 T cell receptor beta chains below, sequenced in a study of blood T cell repertoires in COVID-19. Some clones are missing from TCRdb's copy, which holds only in-frame ones; the method was immunoSEQ multiplex PCR. The sample shows 130,000 to 150,000 clones, about 87% of them seen only once. Sequenced material: peripheral blood. Source of these receptors: a woman aged 50 to 60 with acute or convalescent COVID-19.

This clone was seen once. The rearrangement links TRBV9 to TRBJ2-3; 8 bases align to TRBD2. The CDR3 contains 17 residues. V trimming: 0 bases; J trimming: 5 bases; junction bases outside the gene matches: 11. Per germline, CDR1 SGDLS and CDR2 YYNGEE. CDR3: CASSVDNGGAAQDTQYF. DNA for the CDR3: TGTGCCAGCAGCGTAGATAACGGGGGGGCCGCTCAAGATACGCAGTATTTT.

The table lists this clone with a count of one. V and J are TRBV19 and TRBJ1-5; weak D call: TRBD1 (6 bases). Germline values: CDR1 LNHDA, CDR2 SQIVND (reference sequence). This CDR3 is built from 15 residues. V lost 1 base to trimming and J lost 7 bases, with 14 bases between them. The CDR3 sequence: CASSIANTGYQPQHF. DNA for the CDR3: TGTGCCAGTAGTATAGCCAATACAGGGTACCAGCCCCAGCATTTT.

V is TRBV5-1 and J is TRBJ1-6, with 11 bases matching TRBD1. Germline V lookup: CDR1 SGHRS, CDR2 YFSETQ. The CDR3 covers 17 residues. The junction had 10 bases not matched to a gene; V was cut back by 5 bases and J by 6 bases. The CDR3 is CASSPTGTGGFNSPLHF. DNA of the CDR3: TGCGCCAGCAGTCCTACCGGGACAGGGGGATTTAATTCACCCCTCCACTTT.

V and J are TRBV24-1 and TRBJ1-6; 10 nucleotides align to TRBD1. Germline V gene data show CDR1 as KGHDR and CDR2 as SFDVKD. The CDR3 is 14 amino acids. Unmatched junction bases numbered 2, after V lost 6 bases and J lost 7 bases. CDR3 residues: CATSSGQGNSPLHF. DNA of the CDR3: TGTGCCACCAGTTCGGGACAGGGGAATTCACCCCTCCACTTT.

Here the CDR3 reads CARTRDNGYTF. DNA of the CDR3: TGTGCCCGAACACGGGACAATGGCTACACCTTC. V usage is TRBV30 and J usage is TRBJ1-2; D might be TRBD1 (6 bases). This CDR3 is built from 11 residues. CDR1 and CDR2 (germline): GTSNPN, SVGIG (reference sequence). The ends were cut back, 8 bases at V and 6 bases at J, with 13 bases in the middle.

The rearrangement joins TRBV9 to TRBJ1-5, with TRBD1 as a possible D gene (6 bases). This CDR3 has 14 amino acids. Trimming took 3 bases from V and 1 from J, leaving 8 bases between them. Per the germline V gene, CDR1 is SGDLS and CDR2 is YYNGEE. This CDR3 reads CASSADSSNQPQHF. In DNA, the CDR3 is TGTGCCAGCAGCGCGGACAGCAGCAATCAGCCCCAGCATTTT.

V and J are TRBV6-6 and TRBJ2-3; 8 bases align to TRBD2. The CDR3 runs 15 residues. CDR1 and CDR2 (germline): MNHNY, SVGAGI (reference sequence). Trimming at V came to 1 base and at J to 5 bases, leaving 5 bases not matched to a gene. The CDR3 DNA sequence: TGTGCCAGCAGTTACTTCAGCGGGAGTCAAGATACGCAGTATTTT. It yields the protein CASSYFSGSQDTQYF.

V usage is TRBV3-1 (or the pseudogene TRBV3-2) and J usage is TRBJ2-3; D is uncertain. This CDR3 comprises 14 residues. Germline V CDR1 and CDR2: LGHDT, YNNKEL (reference sequence). V lost 0 bases to trimming and J lost 2 bases, with 6 bases between them. In DNA, the CDR3 is TGTGCCAGCAGCCAAGATCGAGCCACAGATACGCAGTATTTT. Translated: CASSQDRATDTQYF.

The chain is built from TRBV18 and TRBJ1-1; D gene ambiguous. CDR1 is KGHSH and CDR2 is LQKENI in the germline V gene. Between the trimmed V and J ends, which lost 2 bases and 11 bases, there was a span of 12 bases. This CDR3 has 12 amino acids. The CDR3 coding sequence is TGTGCCAGCTCACCAGACTACAGTCGGGCTTTCTTT. It yields the protein CASSPDYSRAFF.

The rearrangement joins TRBV5-1 to TRBJ2-1, with TRBD2 matching over 11 bases. The J segment lost 4 bases and the V segment lost 7 bases, leaving 1 base of the junction unmatched. Germline CDR1 and CDR2: SGHRS and YFSETQ. The CDR3 is made up of 13 amino acids. CDR3 residues: CASGTSGYNEQFF. The CDR3 DNA reads TGCGCCAGCGGGACTAGCGGATACAATGAGCAGTTCTTC.

In this sample, this clone turned up once. The chain employs TRBV2 and TRBJ2-3, with D possibly being TRBD2 (6 bases). Germline V gene sequence: CDR1 SNHLY, CDR2 FYNNEI. Trimming left V 9 bases short and J 0 bases short, with 19 bases between. The CDR3 is made up of 16 amino acids. The CDR3 bases are TGTGCCAGAACAGTGTGGGCGGGGATTAGCACAGATACGCAGTATTTT. This codes for CARTVWAGISTDTQYF.

The chain uses TRBV11-2 and TRBJ1-1; TRBD1 matches 7 bases. Germline V gene lookup returns CDR1 SGHAT and CDR2 FQNNGV. This CDR3 region has 15 residues. V gave up 5 bases and J gave up 1 base; unmatched junction bases: 7. CDR3 protein: CASSPQGVQNTEAFF. The CDR3 DNA reads TGTGCCAGCAGCCCGCAGGGGGTACAGAACACTGAAGCTTTCTTT. The whole variable domain, filled in from reference TRBV11-2 and TRBJ1-1, reads EAGVAQSPRYKIIEKRQSVAFWCNPISGHATLYWYQQILGQGPKLLIQFQNNGVVDDSQLPKDRFSAERLKGVDSTLKIQPAKLEDSAVYLCASSPQGVQNTEAFFGQGTRLTVV.

The chain employs TRBV25-1 and TRBJ2-1, with 10 positions matching TRBD1. V shed 7 bases and J 7 bases; nucleotides not matched to a gene: 7. In germline, CDR1 is MGHDK, CDR2 SYGVNS. There are 14 residues in the CDR3. The CDR3 sequence is CASTWTGGKNEQFF. DNA of the CDR3: TGTGCCAGCACCTGGACAGGGGGGAAGAATGAGCAGTTCTTC. The variable domain in full, with the rest retrieved from reference TRBV25-1 and TRBJ2-1, is EADIYQTPRYLVIGTGKKITLECSQTMGHDKMYWYQQDPGMELHLIHYSYGVNSTEKGDLSSESTVSRIRTEHFPLTLESARPSHTSQYLCASTWTGGKNEQFFGPGTRLTVL.

V and J are TRBV5-6 and TRBJ1-4, with unresolved D. Trimming pared 2 bases from V and 2 bases from J, leaving 10 bases between. Germline CDR1 is SGHDT and CDR2 is YYEEEE. This CDR3 is built from 15 residues. The CDR3 reads CASSFWSGTNEKLFF. CDR3 nucleotides: TGTGCCAGCAGCTTTTGGTCGGGTACTAATGAAAAACTGTTTTTT.

The chain recombines TRBV5-1 with TRBJ2-5; maybe TRBD1 (6 bases). Trimming stripped 0 bases from V and 2 bases from J, with 11 bases between. The CDR3 loop spans 15 amino acids. Germline lookup yields CDR1 SGHRS and CDR2 YFSETQ. This CDR3 is CASSLEVTGQETQYF. CDR3 sequence (DNA): TGCGCCAGCAGCTTGGAGGTGACAGGTCAAGAGACCCAGTACTTC.